A single T cell receptor beta chain is shown here with its context. The CDR3 does not close with the conserved phenylalanine or tryptophan, likely indicating a read error. Because the CDR3's place on the DNA is in doubt, the DNA is left out and the CDR3 is given as listed by TCRdb. The sample belongs to a study of T cells in Graves' hyperthyroidism and ophthalmopathy. Authors of the study amplified TCR beta CDR3 regions from RNA transcripts. First-round RT-PCR with HTBI primers amplified the TCR CDR3 region. TCRdb itself ran the multiplex PCR reads through MiXCR, one entry per CDR3 protein. Among hundreds of thousands of distinct CDR3 sequences listed, roughly 40% were seen once. The germline V gene has CDR1 SEHNR and CDR2 FQNEAQ (reference sequence). The CDR3 length is 8 residues, termini included. Participants, patients aged 18 to 65, had newly diagnosed hyperthyroidism with a duration under 2 months. Orbital computed tomography, thyroid ultrasound, serum thyroxine and TRAb, and clinical symptoms together informed the diagnoses.

This TCR came from a young man with Graves' hyperthyroidism. The sample comprised blood. The chain links TRBV7-9 to TRBJ2-2; the table's TRBD1 call for D was not verified on the DNA. The CDR3 here is CASSLIGQ.